Below, one T cell receptor beta chain is given with its context. Its antigen is as yet unknown. This record comes from a study of T cell repertoires in cytomegalovirus infection. Overall study context: Recently identified HLA-C-restricted and well-studied HLA-B-restricted CMV epitopes were used.

Study-level points and caveats: The cumulative frequency of public TCR beta families distinguished individuals who carried CMV together with the relevant HLA.

This CDR3 has 15 residues. Trimming cost V 3 bases and J 4 bases, with 10 bases left between them. TCRdb processed the reads anew with MiXCR; each CDR3 protein has one entry. The sample carries around 430,000 distinct CDR3 sequences, approximately 42% recorded once. The TCR sequence derives from a human donor in good health (CMV status not recorded). Some clones in this sample may be carry-over from other donors' samples. Here the sequenced sample was cultured PBMCs, taken from culture after CMV antigen stimulation. The V call is TRBV12-3 or TRBV12-4, the J call TRBJ1-6; D unclear. CDR3 region: CASSLTLSYNSPLHF. Here the CDR3 DNA reads TGTGCCAGCAGTTTGACTCTTAGTTATAATTCACCCCTCCACTTT.